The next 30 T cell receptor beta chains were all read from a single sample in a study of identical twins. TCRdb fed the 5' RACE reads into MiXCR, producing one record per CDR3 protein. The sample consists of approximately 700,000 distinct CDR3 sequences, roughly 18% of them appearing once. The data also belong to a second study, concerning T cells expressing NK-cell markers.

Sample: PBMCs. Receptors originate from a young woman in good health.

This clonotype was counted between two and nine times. In DNA, the CDR3 is TGTGCCAGCAGCTTACCGAACTTTTACGAGCAGTACTTC. This translates into CASSLPNFYEQYF. The chain recombines TRBV7-9 with TRBJ2-7; D not certain. This CDR3 is 13 amino acids long. The V end was cut by 2 bases, the J end by 4 bases, with 9 bases between. CDR1 SEHNR and CDR2 FQNEAQ come from the germline V gene (reference sequence).

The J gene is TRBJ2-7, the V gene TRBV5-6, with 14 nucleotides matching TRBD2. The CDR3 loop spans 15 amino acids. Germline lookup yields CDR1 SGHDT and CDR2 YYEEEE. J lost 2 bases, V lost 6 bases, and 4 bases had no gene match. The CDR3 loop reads CASTWGLAGAYEQYF. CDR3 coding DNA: TGTGCCAGCACCTGGGGACTAGCGGGGGCCTACGAGCAGTACTTC.

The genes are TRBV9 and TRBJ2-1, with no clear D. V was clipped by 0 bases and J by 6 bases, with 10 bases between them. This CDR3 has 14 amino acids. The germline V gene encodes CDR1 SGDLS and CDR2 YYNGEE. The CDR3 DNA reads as TGTGCCAGCAGCGTAGCTCCAGACCCCAATGAGCAGTTCTTC. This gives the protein CASSVAPDPNEQFF.

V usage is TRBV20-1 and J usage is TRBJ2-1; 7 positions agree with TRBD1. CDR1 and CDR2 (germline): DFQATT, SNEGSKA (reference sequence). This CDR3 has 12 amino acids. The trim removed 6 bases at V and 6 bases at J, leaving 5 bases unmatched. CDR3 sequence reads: CSALGQINEQFF. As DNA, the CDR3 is TGCAGTGCCCTGGGACAGATCAATGAGCAGTTCTTC.

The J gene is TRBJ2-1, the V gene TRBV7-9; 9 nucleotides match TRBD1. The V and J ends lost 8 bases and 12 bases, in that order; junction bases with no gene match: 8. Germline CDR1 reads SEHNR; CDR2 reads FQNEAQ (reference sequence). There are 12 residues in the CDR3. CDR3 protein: CASGNRGRGQFF. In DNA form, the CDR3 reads TGTGCCAGCGGTAACAGGGGGCGAGGGCAGTTCTTC.

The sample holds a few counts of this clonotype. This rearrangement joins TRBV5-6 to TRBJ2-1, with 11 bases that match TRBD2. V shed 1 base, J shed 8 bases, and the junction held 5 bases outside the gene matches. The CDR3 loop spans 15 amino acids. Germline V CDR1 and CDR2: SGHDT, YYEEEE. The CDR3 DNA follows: TGTGCCAGCAGCTTGACTAGCGGGAGAGGGGATGAGCAGTTCTTC. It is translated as CASSLTSGRGDEQFF.

The CDR3 region has the DNA TGCAGGGTCCGGGGGACGGGAGAGACCCAGTACTTC. It encodes CRVRGTGETQYF. The chain is built from TRBV20-1 and TRBJ2-5, with D maybe TRBD2 (6 bases). Germline CDR1 DFQATT, CDR2 SNEGSKA (reference sequence). The CDR3 extends over 12 amino acids.

CDR3 region: CASGSRDRANTGELFF. CDR3 sequence (DNA): TGCGCCAGCGGGTCCCGGGACAGGGCTAACACCGGGGAGCTGTTTTTT. The gene calls are TRBV5-1 and TRBJ2-2, with 9 nucleotides matching TRBD1. Germline V gives CDR1 SGHRS, CDR2 YFSETQ. V dropped 7 bases and J dropped 2; count of bases not matched to a gene: 9. This CDR3 comprises 16 residues.

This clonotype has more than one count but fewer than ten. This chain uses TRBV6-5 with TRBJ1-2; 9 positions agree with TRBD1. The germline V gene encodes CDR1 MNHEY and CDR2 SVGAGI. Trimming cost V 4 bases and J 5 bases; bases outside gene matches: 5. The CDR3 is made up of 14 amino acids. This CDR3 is CASSLQGALYGYTF. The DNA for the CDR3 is TGTGCCAGCAGTTTACAGGGGGCGCTTTATGGCTACACCTTC.

CDR3 region: CASVDLAGVGETQYF. The CDR3 nucleotides are TGTGCCAGCGTGGACCTAGCGGGGGTAGGGGAGACCCAGTACTTC. The rearrangement uses TRBV5-6 and TRBJ2-5; 10 nucleotides match TRBD2. This CDR3 has 15 amino acids. The J segment lost 5 bases and the V segment lost 7 bases, leaving 11 bases of the junction unmatched. Germline-derived CDR1 and CDR2 are SGHDT and YYEEEE.

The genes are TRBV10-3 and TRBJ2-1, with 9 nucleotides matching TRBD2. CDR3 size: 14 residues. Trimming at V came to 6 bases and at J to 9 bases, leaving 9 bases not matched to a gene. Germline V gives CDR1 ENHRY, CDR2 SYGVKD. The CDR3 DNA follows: TGTGCCATCAGATTAGCGGGAGACGTGGGTGAGCAGTTCTTC. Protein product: CAIRLAGDVGEQFF.

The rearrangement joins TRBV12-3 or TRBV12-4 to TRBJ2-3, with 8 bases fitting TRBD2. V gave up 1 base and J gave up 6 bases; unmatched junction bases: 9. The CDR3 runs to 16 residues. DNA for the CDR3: TGTGCCAGCAGTTTAGTTGTCGCGGGGGGCGGTGATACGCAGTATTTT. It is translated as CASSLVVAGGGDTQYF.

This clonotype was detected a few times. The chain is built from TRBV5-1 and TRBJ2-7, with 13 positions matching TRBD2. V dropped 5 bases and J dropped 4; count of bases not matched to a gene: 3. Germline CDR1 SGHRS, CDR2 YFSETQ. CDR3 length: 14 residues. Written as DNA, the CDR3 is TGCGCCAGCAGGGGACTAGCGGGAAAATACGAGCAGTACTTC. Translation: CASRGLAGKYEQYF.

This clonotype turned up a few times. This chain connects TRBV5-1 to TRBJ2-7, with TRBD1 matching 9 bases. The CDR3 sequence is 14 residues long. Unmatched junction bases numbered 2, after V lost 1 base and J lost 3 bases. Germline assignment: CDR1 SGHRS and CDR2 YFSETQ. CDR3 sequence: CASSLTGQGYEQYF. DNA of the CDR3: TGCGCCAGCAGCTTGACGGGACAGGGCTACGAGCAGTACTTC.

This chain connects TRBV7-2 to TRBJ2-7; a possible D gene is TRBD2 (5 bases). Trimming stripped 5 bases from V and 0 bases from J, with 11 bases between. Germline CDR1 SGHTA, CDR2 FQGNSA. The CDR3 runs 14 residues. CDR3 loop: CASSKDGVSYEQYF. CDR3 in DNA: TGTGCCAGCAGCAAAGACGGGGTCTCCTACGAGCAGTACTTC.

The CDR3 reads CASNPSGEHEQYF. CDR3 DNA: TGTGCCAGCAACCCGTCGGGGGAACACGAGCAGTACTTC. The chain uses TRBV6-2 or TRBV6-3 and TRBJ2-7; D perhaps matches TRBD2 (6 bases). The germline V gene has CDR1 MNHEY and CDR2 SVGEGT. V was shortened by 7 bases and J by 5 bases, with 15 bases between the two germline ends. This CDR3 is built from 13 residues.

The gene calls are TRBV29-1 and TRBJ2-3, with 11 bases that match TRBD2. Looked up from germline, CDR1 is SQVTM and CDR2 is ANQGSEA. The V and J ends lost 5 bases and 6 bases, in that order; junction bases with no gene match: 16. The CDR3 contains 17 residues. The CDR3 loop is CSVWSSGGRGAPDTQYF. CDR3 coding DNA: TGCAGCGTTTGGTCTAGCGGGGGGAGAGGGGCCCCGGATACGCAGTATTTT.

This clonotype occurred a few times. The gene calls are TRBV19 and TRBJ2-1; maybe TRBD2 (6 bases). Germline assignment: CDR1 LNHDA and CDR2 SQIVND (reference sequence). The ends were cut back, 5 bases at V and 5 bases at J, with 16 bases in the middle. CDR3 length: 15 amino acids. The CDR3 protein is CASSGPGRGHNEQFF. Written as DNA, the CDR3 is TGTGCCAGTAGTGGGCCAGGGCGGGGTCACAATGAGCAGTTCTTC.

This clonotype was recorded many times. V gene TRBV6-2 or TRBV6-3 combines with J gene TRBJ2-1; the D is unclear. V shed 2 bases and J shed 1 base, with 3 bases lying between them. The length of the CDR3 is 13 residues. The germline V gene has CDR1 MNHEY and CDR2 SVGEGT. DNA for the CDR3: TGTGCCAGCAGTTACCGGTCCTACAATGAGCAGTTCTTC. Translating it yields CASSYRSYNEQFF.

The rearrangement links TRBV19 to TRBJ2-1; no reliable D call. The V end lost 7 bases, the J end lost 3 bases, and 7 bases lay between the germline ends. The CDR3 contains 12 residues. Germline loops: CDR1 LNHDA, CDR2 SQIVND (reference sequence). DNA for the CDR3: TGTGCCAGTACCTCCAACTACAATGAGCAGTTCTTC. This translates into CASTSNYNEQFF.

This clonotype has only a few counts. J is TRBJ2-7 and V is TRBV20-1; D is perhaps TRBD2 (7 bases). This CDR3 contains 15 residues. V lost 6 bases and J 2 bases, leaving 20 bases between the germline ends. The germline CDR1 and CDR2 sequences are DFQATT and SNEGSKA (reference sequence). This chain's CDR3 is CSAAGAPHSPYEQYF. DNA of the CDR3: TGCAGTGCCGCGGGGGCGCCTCATTCCCCCTACGAGCAGTACTTC.

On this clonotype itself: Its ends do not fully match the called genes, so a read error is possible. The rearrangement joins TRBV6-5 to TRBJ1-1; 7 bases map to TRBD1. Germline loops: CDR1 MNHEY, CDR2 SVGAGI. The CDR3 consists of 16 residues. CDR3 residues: CASSYLGTALNNEAFF. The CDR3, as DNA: TGTGCCAGCAGTTACTTGGGGACAGCCCTCAACAATGAAGCTTTCTTT.

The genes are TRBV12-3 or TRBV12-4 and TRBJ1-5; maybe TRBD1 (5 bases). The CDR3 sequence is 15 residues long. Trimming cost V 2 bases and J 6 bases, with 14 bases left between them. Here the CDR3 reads CASSLSGGVGQPQHF. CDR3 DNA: TGTGCCAGCAGTTTATCGGGGGGAGTAGGTCAGCCCCAGCATTTT.

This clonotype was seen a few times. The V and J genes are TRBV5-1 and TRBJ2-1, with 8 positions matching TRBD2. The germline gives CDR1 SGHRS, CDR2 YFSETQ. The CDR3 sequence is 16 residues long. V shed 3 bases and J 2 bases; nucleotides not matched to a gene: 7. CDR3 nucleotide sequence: TGCGCCAGCAGCTCGGGACTAGTCTCTACCTACAATGAGCAGTTCTTC. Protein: CASSSGLVSTYNEQFF.

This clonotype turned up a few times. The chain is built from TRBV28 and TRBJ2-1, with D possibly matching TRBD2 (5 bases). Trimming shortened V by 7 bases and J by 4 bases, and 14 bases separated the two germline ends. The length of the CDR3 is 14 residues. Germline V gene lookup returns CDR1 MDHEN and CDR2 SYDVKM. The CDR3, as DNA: TGTGCCAGCATTACCCCCGGGAATTACAATGAGCAGTTCTTC. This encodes CASITPGNYNEQFF.

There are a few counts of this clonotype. The CDR3 DNA follows: TGTGCCAGCTCACCACGAAATATGAGGACAGGAGAATACGAGCAGTACTTC. Its protein is CASSPRNMRTGEYEQYF. The chain couples TRBV18 to TRBJ2-7; 7 bases are a match to TRBD1. Trimming cost V 1 base and J 4 bases; bases outside gene matches: 13. CDR3 length: 17 residues. Per the germline V gene, CDR1 is KGHSH and CDR2 is LQKENI.

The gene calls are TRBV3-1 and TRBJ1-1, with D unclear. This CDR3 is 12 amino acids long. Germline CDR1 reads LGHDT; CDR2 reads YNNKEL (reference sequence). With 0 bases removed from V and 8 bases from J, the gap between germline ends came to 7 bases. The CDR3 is CASSQERMEAFF. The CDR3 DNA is TGTGCCAGCAGCCAAGAAAGAATGGAAGCTTTCTTT.

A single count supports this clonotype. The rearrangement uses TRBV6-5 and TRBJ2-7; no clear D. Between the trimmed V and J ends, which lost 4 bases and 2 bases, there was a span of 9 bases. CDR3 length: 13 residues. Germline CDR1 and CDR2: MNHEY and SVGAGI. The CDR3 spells CASSSTLTYEQYF. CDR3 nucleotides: TGTGCCAGCAGTTCGACACTCACCTACGAGCAGTACTTC.

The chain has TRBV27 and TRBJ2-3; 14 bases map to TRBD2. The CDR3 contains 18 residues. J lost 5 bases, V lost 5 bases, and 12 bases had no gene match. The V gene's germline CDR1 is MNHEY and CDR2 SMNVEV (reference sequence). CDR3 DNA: TGTGCCAGCAGTCTGCGGATGACTAGCGGGGGGGCGGGAGATACGCAGTATTTT. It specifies CASSLRMTSGGAGDTQYF.

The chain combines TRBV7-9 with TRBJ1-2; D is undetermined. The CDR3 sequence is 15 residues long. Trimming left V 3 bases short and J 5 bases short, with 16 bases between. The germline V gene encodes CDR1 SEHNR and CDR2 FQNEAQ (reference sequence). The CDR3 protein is CASSFTGTSLYGYTF. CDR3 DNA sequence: TGTGCCAGCAGCTTTACGGGCACCAGTCTTTATGGCTACACCTTC.